The entry below describes one T cell receptor beta chain. Running of the v3.0 immunoSEQ assay took place at survey level. Method: immunoSEQ multiplex PCR; TCRdb's copy keeps in-frame clones and lacks some. This sample has about 22,000 clones, with roughly 84% found just once. The data originate from a study of long-term antiretroviral therapy in people with HIV. The length of the CDR3 is 14 residues. Germline CDR1 and CDR2: ENHRY and SYGVKD. V lost 10 bases and J lost 5; bases outside the gene matches: 9. Sequencing was performed on unsorted PBMCs, taken at the start of antiretroviral therapy. The source is a man aged 50 to 59 with HIV. V is TRBV10-3 and J is TRBJ2-7; 12 bases line up with TRBD2. The CDR3 region is CATAAWTSGNEQYF. In DNA form, the CDR3 reads TGTGCCACCGCCGCCTGGACTAGCGGGAACGAGCAGTACTTC.